The clone carrying this T cell receptor (beta chain) was seen at least ten times. Its antigen is not known. The germline gives CDR1 GTSNPN, CDR2 SVGIG (reference sequence). The CDR3 has 13 amino acids. Germline trimming cut 7 bases from V and 9 bases from J; bases unmatched to any gene: 12. The entry originates in a study of T cells after yellow fever vaccination. The overall study: Low-cell-number fractions were prepared with SMART-Seq v4 Ultra Low Input. Study-level points and caveats: Few clonotypes appeared in both CD4 and CD8 compartments.

TCRdb re-derived calls from the 5' RACE reads in MiXCR, one entry per CDR3 protein. The sample shows under 250,000 distinct CDR3 sequences, about 7% of them seen only once. The sample here was CD4+ T cells sorted from PBMCs, taken 15 days after the yellow fever booster vaccination. This rearrangement joins TRBV30 to TRBJ2-1, with 7 nucleotides matching TRBD1. This clonotype was sampled from a man between 25 and 39 years old who received the YFV17D yellow fever vaccine. The CDR3 sequence: CASGGQPGGEQFF. The CDR3 DNA follows: TGTGCCTCAGGCGGACAGCCAGGGGGTGAGCAGTTCTTC. Looking up the rest from reference TRBV30 and TRBJ2-1 gives the full variable domain: SQTIHQWPATLVQPVGSPLSLECTVEGTSNPNLYWYRQAAGRGLQLLFYSVGIGQISSEVPQNLSASRPQDRQFILSSKKLLLSDSGFYLCASGGQPGGEQFFGPGTRLTVL.